This entry lists 4 T cell receptor beta chains sequenced from one sample in a study of glioma-infiltrating T cells. Amplification of TCR alpha and beta CDR3 regions from RNA used iRepertoire nested multiplex PCR. Each CDR3 protein is one row after TCRdb ran MiXCR on the multiplex PCR reads. The repertoire includes 95,000 to 150,000 distinct CDR3 sequences, 20% to 25% of them detected once, and roughly 15% sits in the top ten. Sequencing was performed on glioma tissue, nonneoplastic brain tissue, or PBMCs (not recorded which). Receptors originate from a human donor with low-grade glioma or glioblastoma, undergoing nonglioma brain surgery, or in good health (not recorded which).

To note about this clonotype: A much larger clone differs by one base, so this may be a read error. The chain is built from TRBV2 and TRBJ2-1, with 7 bases matching TRBD2. The CDR3 totals 15 residues. V lost 7 bases to trimming and J lost 5 bases; unmatched junction nucleotides: 11. CDR1 SNHLY and CDR2 FYNNEI come from the germline V gene. CDR3 sequence: CASTAPSGDNNEQFF. CDR3 DNA: TGTGCCAGCACGGCTCCTAGCGGAGACAACAATGAGCAGTTCTTC.

The V and J genes are TRBV7-9 and TRBJ1-2; TRBD1 is a possible D gene (5 bases). The CDR3 is 13 residues long. Germline CDR1 is SEHNR and CDR2 is FQNEAQ (reference sequence). With 5 bases removed from V and 3 bases from J, the gap between germline ends came to 10 bases. CDR3 sequence reads: CASSRGRDYGYTF. The CDR3 DNA follows: TGTGCCAGCAGCCGGGGCAGGGACTATGGCTACACCTTC.

The chain employs TRBV29-1 and TRBJ1-2; no clear D. Germline values: CDR1 SQVTM, CDR2 ANQGSEA. V lost 7 bases and J lost 3, with 9 bases in between. CDR3 length: 11 amino acids. The CDR3 region has the DNA TGCAGCGCCCAACCTGACTATGGCTACACCTTC. Its protein is CSAQPDYGYTF.

This clonotype was seen more than once but under ten times. The rearrangement uses TRBV2 and TRBJ2-1; unclear D gene. With 11 bases removed from V and 10 bases from J, the gap between germline ends came to 21 bases. The CDR3 is made up of 13 amino acids. CDR1 and CDR2 from the germline V gene are SNHLY and FYNNEI. The CDR3 region has the DNA TGTGCCCTGAAGAGTACTTACCTGAAGGAGCAGTTCTTC. This sequence encodes CALKSTYLKEQFF.